The clone carrying this T cell receptor (beta chain) came up many times. Its antigen is unknown. This record comes from a study of T cells in Graves' hyperthyroidism and ophthalmopathy. At the level of the study: Initial diagnosis, before any treatment, was when peripheral blood was collected. Study-wide results and limits: Most expanded thyroid clonotypes above 0.001 recurred in blood.

Amplification targeted TCR beta CDR3 regions from RNA transcripts. TCR CDR3 regions were first amplified by RT-PCR with HTBI primers. Each CDR3 protein is one row after TCRdb ran MiXCR on the multiplex PCR reads. The sample holds around 380,000 distinct CDR3 sequences, roughly 12% seen once. V lost 1 base to trimming and J lost 3 bases; unmatched junction nucleotides: 2. This CDR3 comprises 15 residues. 10 ml fresh peripheral blood yielded the PBMCs. The specimen was blood. This TCR was recovered from a man aged 25-45 years with Graves' hyperthyroidism that later progressed to Graves' ophthalmopathy. This chain links TRBV12-3 or TRBV12-4 with TRBJ2-2; 7 nucleotides match TRBD1. The CDR3 reads CASSLEGAHTGELFF. The CDR3 DNA reads TGTGCCAGCAGTTTAGAGGGGGCGCACACCGGGGAGCTGTTTTTT.